A selection of T cell receptor beta chains follows, all from one sample in a study of beta chain features in type 1 diabetes. The repertoire was sequenced with immunoSEQ multiplex PCR; TCRdb's copy has only in-frame clones and lacks some. Of some 330,000 clones listed, around 13% are singletons. Sequencing was carried out using naive CD4+ T cells from blood. These receptors all come from a woman aged 18-29 years with type 1 diabetes. Both conserved end residues are part of each CDR3. A D gene is named only where the DNA matches it firmly. Clone size, where shown, is once, few, many, or a class for clones that have expanded.

J | V | size | D | DNA | CDR3
TRBJ1-3 | TRBV30 | - | - | TGTGCCTCCGGTGGAAACACCATATATTTT | CASGGNTIYF
TRBJ1-1 | TRBV2 | - | - | TGTGCCAGCAGCTGGTCAGGGGACACTGAAGCTTTCTTT | CASSWSGDTEAFF
TRBJ1-1 | TRBV4-1 | few | - | TGCGCCAGCAGCCAAGTCGTCTTGGTACTATCGGGCACTGAAGCTTTCTTT | CASSQVVLVLSGTEAFF
TRBJ2-7 | TRBV30 | few | - | TGTGCCTGGAGGGAAGGGGCGAGATACGAGCAGTACTTC | CAWREGARYEQYF
TRBJ1-2 | TRBV11-3 | - | - | TGTGCCAGCAGCACCGGGACAACCTTGAAAGGCTACACCTTC | CASSTGTTLKGYTF
TRBJ2-1 | TRBV7-2 | - | TRBD2 | TGTGCCAGCAGTATTGTCGGGACTAGCGGCTACAATGAGCAGTTCTTC | CASSIVGTSGYNEQFF
TRBJ2-5 | TRBV23-1 | few | - | TGCGCCAGCACCACGAGGGATATGCCTAGCGAGACCCAGTACTTC | CASTTRDMPSETQYF
TRBJ2-3 | TRBV18 | - | TRBD2 | TGTGCCAGCTCACCGATCGGACTAGCCGGCACAGATACGCAGTATTTT | CASSPIGLAGTDTQYF
TRBJ2-7 | TRBV9 | once | TRBD1 | TGTGCCAGCAGCGTAGGTGGACAGGGGATCTCCTACGAGCAGTACTTC | CASSVGGQGISYEQYF
TRBJ2-1 | TRBV25-1 | few | TRBD1 | TGTGCCAGCAGTGAAAACAGGGGTAGCAATGAGCAGTTCTTC | CASSENRGSNEQFF
TRBJ2-1 | TRBV4-3 | few | TRBD2 | TGCGCCAGCAGCCGACAACACCACGGACTAGCGGGGGGAGATGAGCAGTTCTTC | CASSRQHHGLAGGDEQFF
TRBJ2-3 | TRBV7-2 | - | TRBD1 | TGTGCCAGCAGCAGTGGACAGGGAAGCACAGATACGCAGTATTTT | CASSSGQGSTDTQYF
TRBJ1-6 | TRBV2 | few | TRBD1 | TGTGCCAGCAGTGAAGCGTCGGAACAGGGGGCGAATTCACCCCTCCACTTT | CASSEASEQGANSPLHF
TRBJ1-5 | TRBV7-9 | - | TRBD1 | TGTGCCAGCAGCTTAGGGGACAGCTTAAATCAGCCCCAGCATTTT | CASSLGDSLNQPQHF
TRBJ1-5 | TRBV11-2 | few | - | TGTGCCAGCAGCTTGTTCGAGAATCAGCCCCAGCATTTT | CASSLFENQPQHF
TRBJ2-1 | TRBV20-1 | few | TRBD2 | TGCAGTGCCAGCTGGGAGGGTGAGCAGTTCTTC | CSASWEGEQFF
TRBJ1-5 | TRBV20-1 | few | - | TGCAGTGCTAGTCCGAGTCAGCCCCAGCATTTT | CSASPSQPQHF
TRBJ1-4 | TRBV14 | - | TRBD1 | TGTGCCAGCAGACAGGACAGGGGGTATGAAAAACTGTTTTTT | CASRQDRGYEKLFF
TRBJ2-7 | TRBV27 | few | TRBD2 | TGTGCCAGCAGTACCCGGGAGGGTAGGTTCCACGAGCAGTACTTC | CASSTREGRFHEQYF
TRBJ2-5 | TRBV4-3 | few | TRBD2 | TGCGCCAGCAGCCAAGATATCGGGGGGGGCCAGTGGGAGACCCAGTACTTC | CASSQDIGGGQWETQYF
TRBJ1-5 | TRBV7-2 | few | - | TGTGCCAGCAGCAAGATGCAGGGGATTAGCAATCAGCCCCAGCATTTT | CASSKMQGISNQPQHF
TRBJ2-3 | TRBV5-4 | - | TRBD1 | TGTGCCAGCCGAAGACAGGGGGTTGTGGGCACAGATACGCAGTATTTT | CASRRQGVVGTDTQYF
TRBJ1-5 | TRBV6-6 | - | - | TGTGCCAGCAGTTACTCGGGGGGGAGGCAGCCCCAGCATTTT | CASSYSGGRQPQHF
TRBJ2-5 | TRBV5-1 | few | TRBD1 | TGCGCCAGCAGCTTGCGGCAGGGGGCGCAGGAGACCCAGTACTTC | CASSLRQGAQETQYF
TRBJ1-5 | TRBV29-1 | few | - | TGCAGCGTTGGGGGGCATAGCAATCAGCCCCAGCATTTT | CSVGGHSNQPQHF
TRBJ2-7 | TRBV27 | few | - | TGTGCCAGCACCGACAGTTCCTACGAGCAGTACTTC | CASTDSSYEQYF
TRBJ2-7 | TRBV27 | few | TRBD1 | TGTGCCAGCAGTTTGGGGACAGGGAGTACGTACGAGCAGTACTTC | CASSLGTGSTYEQYF
TRBJ2-1 | TRBV7-2 | few | - | TGTGCCAGCAGCCTAAACCCAGGTACGCAGTTCTTC | CASSLNPGTQFF
TRBJ2-1 | TRBV6-5 | - | TRBD2 | TGTGCCAGCAGTTACTCGACTAGCGGGGGGCAAAATGAGCAGTTCTTC | CASSYSTSGGQNEQFF